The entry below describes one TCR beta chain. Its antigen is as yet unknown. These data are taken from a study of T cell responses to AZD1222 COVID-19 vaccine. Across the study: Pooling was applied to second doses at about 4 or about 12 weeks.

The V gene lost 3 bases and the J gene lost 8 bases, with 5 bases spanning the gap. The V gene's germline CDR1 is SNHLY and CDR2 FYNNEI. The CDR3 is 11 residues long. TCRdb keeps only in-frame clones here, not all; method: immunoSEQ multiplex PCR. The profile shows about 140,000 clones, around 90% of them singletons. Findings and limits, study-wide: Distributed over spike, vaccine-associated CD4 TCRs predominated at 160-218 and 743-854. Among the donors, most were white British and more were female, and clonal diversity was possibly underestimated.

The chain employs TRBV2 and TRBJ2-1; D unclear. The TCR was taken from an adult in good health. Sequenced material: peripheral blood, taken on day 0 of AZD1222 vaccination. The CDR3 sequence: CASSEFHEQFF. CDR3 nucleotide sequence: TGTGCCAGCAGTGAGTTTCATGAGCAGTTCTTC.